This section outlines one TCR beta chain sequence together with its context. The record originates from a study of blood T cell repertoires in COVID-19. The wider study: Specimens from acute and convalescent COVID-19 originated in the United States, Italy and Spain. Sample material is recorded as cDNA or gDNA derived from T cells, B-cell-depleted T cells, or PBMCs.

Original processing methods: How many nucleated cells were present was estimated from reference gene primer amplification. Libraries were prepared by immunoSEQ multiplex PCR; TCRdb keeps only in-frame clonotypes and omits some of them. The V and J calls and the clone size are those of that table, but D and trimming were determined from the DNA. The sample shows some 350,000 clones, more than 85% of them seen only once. V gave up 3 bases and J gave up 1 base, with 13 bases separating them. Germline CDR1 reads SGHAT; CDR2 reads FQNNGV. The CDR3 is 16 residues long. This sequence originates from a human donor in a cohort sampled during active COVID-19. This chain uses TRBV11-2 with TRBJ2-1, with TRBD2 as a possible D gene (6 bases). The specimen was peripheral blood. CDR3 in amino acids: CASSFTGSWSYNEQFF. Written as DNA, the CDR3 is TGTGCCAGCAGCTTCACCGGGAGTTGGTCCTACAATGAGCAGTTCTTC. Combining the CDR3 with reference TRBV11-2 and TRBJ2-1 gives the whole variable domain EAGVAQSPRYKIIEKRQSVAFWCNPISGHATLYWYQQILGQGPKLLIQFQNNGVVDDSQLPKDRFSAERLKGVDSTLKIQPAKLEDSAVYLCASSFTGSWSYNEQFFGPGTRLTVL.